This is a list of T cell receptor beta chains from one sample in a study of early T cells in non-severe SARS-CoV-2 infection. One entry per CDR3 protein, called by TCRdb with MiXCR from the 5' RACE reads. The data hold 25,000 to 35,000 distinct CDR3 sequences, with roughly 6.6% observed a single time. The sequencing input was whole blood. The receptors stem from an adult who was a healthcare worker with PCR-confirmed SARS-CoV-2 infection or an uninfected control (not recorded which). Both conserved end residues are part of each CDR3. Fields, in order: J gene, clone size, V gene, D gene, CDR3 protein, CDR3 DNA. The D gene is left open where the match is weak. Rows give clone size only sometimes, using once, few, many, or a class for an expanded clone.

>TRBJ1-5|many|TRBV2|.
CASSHKTDTGNQPQHF
TGTGCCAGCAGCCACAAGACGGATACGGGCAATCAGCCCCAGCATTTT
>TRBJ2-7|many|TRBV11-2|.
CASSLGDLEQYF
TGTGCCAGCAGCTTAGGGGATCTCGAGCAGTACTTC
>TRBJ1-1|few|TRBV11-2|.
CASSLGAGDTEAFF
TGTGCCAGCAGCTTAGGGGCAGGGGACACTGAAGCTTTCTTT
>TRBJ2-7|many|TRBV20-1|.
CSARRAYEQYF
TGCAGTGCTAGGAGAGCCTACGAGCAGTACTTC
>TRBJ2-7|many|TRBV28|.
CASCTRGEQYF
TGTGCCAGCTGTACGCGAGGCGAGCAGTACTTC
>TRBJ2-4|many|TRBV7-2|.
CASSHSTRGDPSGKNIQYF
TGTGCCAGCAGCCATTCCACAAGGGGGGACCCGTCAGGCAAAAACATTCAGTACTTC
>TRBJ2-2|few|TRBV19|.
CASSKPSRPTGELFF
TGTGCCAGTAGTAAACCTTCAAGGCCCACCGGGGAGCTGTTTTTT
>TRBJ2-5|many|TRBV18|TRBD1
CASSRDSQETQYF
TGTGCCAGCTCACGGGACAGCCAAGAGACCCAGTACTTC
>TRBJ2-1|many|TRBV2|TRBD2
CASSGGYGLANEQFF
TGTGCCAGCAGTGGGGGGTATGGACTAGCAAATGAGCAGTTCTTC
>TRBJ1-4|few|TRBV7-2|TRBD1
CASSFVGGLTNEKLFF
TGTGCCAGCAGCTTCGTAGGGGGCTTAACTAATGAAAAACTGTTTTTT
>TRBJ2-7|many|TRBV20-1|.
CSARRSGGAIDEQYF
TGCAGTGCTAGAAGATCTGGAGGGGCCATTGACGAGCAGTACTTC
>TRBJ1-1|many|TRBV19|.
CASIGGNMNTEAFF
TGTGCCAGTATTGGAGGGAACATGAACACTGAAGCTTTCTTT
>TRBJ2-1|.|TRBV7-3|TRBD2
CASSFQTSAYNEQFF
TGTGCCAGCAGCTTTCAGACTAGCGCTTACAATGAGCAGTTCTTC
>TRBJ1-1|.|TRBV7-9|.
CASIDEGMNTEAFF
TGTGCCAGCATAGACGAGGGAATGAACACTGAAGCTTTCTTT
>TRBJ2-1|many|TRBV20-1|.
CSARRPEGPDVEQFF
TGCAGTGCTAGACGTCCCGAGGGCCCCGACGTTGAGCAGTTCTTC
>TRBJ2-5|many|TRBV7-9|.
CASSMPGETQYF
TGTGCCAGCAGTATGCCCGGGGAGACCCAGTACTTC
>TRBJ2-3|many|TRBV11-2|TRBD2
CASSWTSGSPDTQYF
TGTGCCAGCAGTTGGACTAGCGGGAGTCCAGATACGCAGTATTTT
>TRBJ2-1|many|TRBV20-1|.
CSASLTGEQFF
TGCAGTGCTTCCTTGACTGGGGAGCAGTTCTTC
>TRBJ2-3|.|TRBV6-6|TRBD1
CASSSKGARGVVPDTQYF
TGTGCCAGCAGCTCAAAGGGGGCGAGAGGTGTTGTGCCAGATACGCAGTATTTT